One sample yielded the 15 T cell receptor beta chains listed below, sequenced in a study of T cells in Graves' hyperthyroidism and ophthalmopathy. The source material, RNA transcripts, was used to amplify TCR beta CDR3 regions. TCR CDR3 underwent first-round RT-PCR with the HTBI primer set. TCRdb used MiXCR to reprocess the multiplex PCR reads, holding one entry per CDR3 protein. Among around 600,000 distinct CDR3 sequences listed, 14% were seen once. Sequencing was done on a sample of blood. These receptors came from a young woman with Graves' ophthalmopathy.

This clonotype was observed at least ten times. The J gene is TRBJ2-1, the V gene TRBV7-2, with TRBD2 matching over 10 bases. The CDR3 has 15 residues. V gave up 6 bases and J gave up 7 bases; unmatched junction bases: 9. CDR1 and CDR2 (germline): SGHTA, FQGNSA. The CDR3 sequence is CASSQKAGGGNEQFF. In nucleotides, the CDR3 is TGTGCCAGCAGTCAGAAAGCGGGGGGGGGGAATGAGCAGTTCTTC.

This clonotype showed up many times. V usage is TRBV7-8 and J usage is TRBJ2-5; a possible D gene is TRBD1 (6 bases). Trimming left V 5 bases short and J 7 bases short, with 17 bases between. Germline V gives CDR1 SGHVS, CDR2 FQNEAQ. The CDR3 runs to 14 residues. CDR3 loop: CASSPLQGGATQYF. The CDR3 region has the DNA TGTGCCAGCAGCCCACTACAGGGTGGGGCGACCCAGTACTTC.

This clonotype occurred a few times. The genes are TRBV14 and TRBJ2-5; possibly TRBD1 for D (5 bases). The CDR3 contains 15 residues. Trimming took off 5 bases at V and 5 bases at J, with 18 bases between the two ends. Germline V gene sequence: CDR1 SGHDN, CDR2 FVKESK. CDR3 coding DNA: TGTGCCAGCAGCTTCCGACCTGGGGCCTGGGAGACCCAGTACTTC. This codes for CASSFRPGAWETQYF.

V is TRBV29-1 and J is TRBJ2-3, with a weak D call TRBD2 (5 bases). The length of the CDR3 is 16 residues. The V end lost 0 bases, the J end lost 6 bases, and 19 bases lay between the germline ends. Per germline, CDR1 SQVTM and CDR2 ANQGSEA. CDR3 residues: CSVEDTQEVTFDTQYF. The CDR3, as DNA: TGCAGCGTTGAAGATACGCAGGAGGTGACGTTTGATACGCAGTATTTT.

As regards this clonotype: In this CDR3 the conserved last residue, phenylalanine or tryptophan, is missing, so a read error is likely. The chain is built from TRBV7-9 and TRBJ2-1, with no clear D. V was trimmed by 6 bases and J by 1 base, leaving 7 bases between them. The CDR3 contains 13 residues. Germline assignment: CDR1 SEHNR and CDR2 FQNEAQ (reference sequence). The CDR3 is CASSPTSYNEQFL. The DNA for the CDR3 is TGTGCCAGCAGTCCGACTTCCTACAATGAGCAGTTCCTC.

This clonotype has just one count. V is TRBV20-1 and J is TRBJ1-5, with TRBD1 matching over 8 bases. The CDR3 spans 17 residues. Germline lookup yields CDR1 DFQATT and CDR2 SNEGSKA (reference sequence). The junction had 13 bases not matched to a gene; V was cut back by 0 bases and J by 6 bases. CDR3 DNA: TGCAGTGCTAGAGATACCCCCCTACAGGGGGGATTTCAGCCCCAGCATTTT. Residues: CSARDTPLQGGFQPQHF.

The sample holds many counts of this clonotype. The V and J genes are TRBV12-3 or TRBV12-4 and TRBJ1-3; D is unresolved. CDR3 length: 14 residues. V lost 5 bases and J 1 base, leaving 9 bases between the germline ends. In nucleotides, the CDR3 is TGTGCCAGCAGTCTATGGGGTTCTGGAAACACCATATATTTT. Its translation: CASSLWGSGNTIYF.

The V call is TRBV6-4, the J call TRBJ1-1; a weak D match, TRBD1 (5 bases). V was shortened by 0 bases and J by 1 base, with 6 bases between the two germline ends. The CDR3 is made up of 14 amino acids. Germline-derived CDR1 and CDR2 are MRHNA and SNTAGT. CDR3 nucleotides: TGTGCCAGCAGTGACTCGACAGAGAACACTGAAGCTTTCTTT. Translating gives CASSDSTENTEAFF.

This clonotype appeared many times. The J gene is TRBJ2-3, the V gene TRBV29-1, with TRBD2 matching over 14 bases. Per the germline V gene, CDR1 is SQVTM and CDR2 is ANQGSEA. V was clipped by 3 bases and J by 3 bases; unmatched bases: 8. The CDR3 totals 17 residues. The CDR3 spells CSVELWTSGRRTDTQYF. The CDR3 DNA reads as TGCAGCGTTGAGTTGTGGACTAGCGGGAGGAGAACAGATACGCAGTATTTT.

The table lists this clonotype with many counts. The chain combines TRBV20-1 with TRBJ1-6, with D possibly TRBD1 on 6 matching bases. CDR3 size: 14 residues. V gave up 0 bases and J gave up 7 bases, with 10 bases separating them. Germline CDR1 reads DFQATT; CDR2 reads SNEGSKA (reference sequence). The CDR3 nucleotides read TGCAGTGCTAGAGAGGACAGCTTCAATTCACCCCTCCACTTT. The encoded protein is CSAREDSFNSPLHF.

CDR3 sequence reads: CATSRSTSSLYEQYF. The CDR3 DNA is TGTGCCACCAGCAGATCGACTAGCTCTCTCTACGAGCAGTACTTC. The chain links TRBV15 to TRBJ2-7, with 7 positions matching TRBD2. The CDR3 is 15 amino acids. The V segment lost 2 bases and the J segment 3 bases; nucleotides outside the gene matches: 7. CDR1 and CDR2 (germline): LNHNV, YYDKDF (reference sequence).

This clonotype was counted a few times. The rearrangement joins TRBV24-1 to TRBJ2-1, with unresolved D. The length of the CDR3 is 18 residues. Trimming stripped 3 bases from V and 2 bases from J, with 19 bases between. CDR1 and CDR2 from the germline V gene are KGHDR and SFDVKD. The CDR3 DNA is TGTGCCACCAGTGATCCCGCCGGCCCATCGGGTGCCTACAATGAGCAGTTCTTC. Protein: CATSDPAGPSGAYNEQFF.

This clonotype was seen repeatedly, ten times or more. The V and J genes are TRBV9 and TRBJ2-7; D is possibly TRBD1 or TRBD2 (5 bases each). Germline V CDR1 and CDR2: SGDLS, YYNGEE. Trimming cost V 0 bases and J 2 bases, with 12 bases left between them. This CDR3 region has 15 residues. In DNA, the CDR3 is TGTGCCAGCAGCGTAGGGTCGGGGCGGCCCTACGAGCAGTACTTC. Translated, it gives CASSVGSGRPYEQYF. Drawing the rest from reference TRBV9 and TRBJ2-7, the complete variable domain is DSGVTQTPKHLITATGQRVTLRCSPRSGDLSVYWYQQSLDQGLQFLIQYYNGEERAKGNILERFSAQQFPDLHSELNLSSLELGDSALYFCASSVGSGRPYEQYFGPGTRLTVT.

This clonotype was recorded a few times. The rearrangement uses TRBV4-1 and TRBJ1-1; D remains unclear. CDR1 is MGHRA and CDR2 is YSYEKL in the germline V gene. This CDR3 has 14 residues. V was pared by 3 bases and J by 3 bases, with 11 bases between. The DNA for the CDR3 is TGCGCCAGCAGCCAGAGGGATCGGTACACTGAAGCTTTCTTT. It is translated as CASSQRDRYTEAFF.

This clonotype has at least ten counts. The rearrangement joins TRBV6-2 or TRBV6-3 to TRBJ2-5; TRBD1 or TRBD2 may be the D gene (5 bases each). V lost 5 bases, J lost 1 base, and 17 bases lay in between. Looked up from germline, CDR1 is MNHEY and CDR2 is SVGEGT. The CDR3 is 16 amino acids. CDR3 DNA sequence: TGTGCCAGCAGTCAACGGGGCGCTTGGGCCCAAGAGACCCAGTACTTC. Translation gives CASSQRGAWAQETQYF.